Detailed here is one T cell receptor beta chain. This clonotype has just one count. What this receptor recognizes is not known. Base qualities are not at hand, and no much larger clone is one base apart. A single read offers scant evidence. The data stem from a study of tumor-infiltrating lymphocytes in primary liver carcinoma (dated by TCRdb to about 2017). Background on the whole study: Between November 2015 and March 2016, about five patients in China with histopathologically diagnosed primary liver carcinoma had their tumors surgically resected. Tumors of the five patients were stage T1-T3 N0M0 with maximum diameters of 4.2 to 10 cm. Reproducibility between technical replicate repertoires was high, with correlation coefficients above 0.98 and mean shared-clone rates roughly 0.86. Samples yielded roughly 3.5 to 8 million productive TCRbeta reads; read depth did not differ significantly between tissue types. For each liver tumor, the study sampled five regions along with adjacent normal tissue and blood, and applied TCRbeta repertoire sequencing, expression microarrays and whole-exome sequencing. Of the five patients, three men and two women aged 30 to 69 years, four had hepatocellular carcinoma and one had combined HCC and intrahepatic cholangiocarcinoma. TCRbeta repertoire sequencing covered roughly 35 specimens from 5 patients: around 25 tumor regions, 5 adjacent noncancerous liver tissues and 5 peripheral blood samples. The paper's findings and limits, for the study overall: A significantly larger repertoire fraction was made up by the top 250 clones in tumors than in blood (p = 0.039). Because sequencing covered only the TCR beta chain and unpaired alpha chains were not captured, true repertoire diversity is likely underestimated. Because the samples were bulk and unsorted, CD4+ and CD8+ T cell repertoires could not be compared. Consistent with antigen-driven expansion, pairs of tumor regions showed higher repertoire overlap (mean about 35%) than either tumor-adjacent pairs (around 17%) or tumor-blood pairs (roughly 15%). With just a few patients in the study, the authors point out that the findings should be validated in a larger study.

The CDR3 starts with the cysteine, ends with the phenylalanine, and has 16 residues. The retained sequence is limited to the CDR3, 48 bases, with the frame set at the first base. Via the germline V gene, CDR1 is SGHDT and CDR2 YYEEEE. V loses 5 bases of germline sequence and J loses 7 bases, and the interval between the two ends is 24 bases. RNA from unsorted whole blood was extracted with TRIzol reagent, and germline DNA was obtained with the DNeasy Blood & Tissue kit. Patients had chronic HBV infection and were treatment-naive at sampling. Before surgery, approximately 3.8 milliliters of peripheral blood were drawn into K2EDTA tubes. Using a constant-region primer and ProtoScript II reverse transcriptase, TCRbeta-specific cDNA was reverse-transcribed from 500 ng total RNA. The TCRbeta libraries were prepared through three rounds of nested multiplex PCR following a slightly modified ARM-PCR procedure. Each of the first two PCR rounds ran for approximately 9 cycles using multiplex TRBV1-TRBV30 forward primers together with a Cbeta reverse primer. Sample barcodes and Illumina adapters were attached in a final 25-cycle PCR using Deep VentR polymerase. Before sequencing, amplicons between 200 and 500 bp were purified from gel using a QIAquick gel extraction kit. An Illumina HiSeq 2500 was used to sequence the TCRbeta amplicons with 250-bp paired-end reads. The published analysis was carried out like this. Quality trimming of reads was performed with Trimmomatic v0.33, and paired reads were merged with FLASH v1.2.11 so that full CDR3 sequences could be recovered. MiGEC v1.2.1b assigned V, D and J germline segments to the rearranged TCRbeta sequences. Clonotype statistics and Shannon-Wiener diversity indices were calculated with VDJtools v1.0.0. Except for diversity analysis, only each sample's 250 most abundant clonotypes were used in subsequent analyses to reduce sampling bias. The public reads were quality trimmed at Q25 with fastp and then assembled into clones with MiXCR by TCRdb, keeping productive beta chains. Each record represents a unique CDR3 protein, reported with the most common genes and DNA among its rows. These V and J calls are TCRdb output, not the study's own analysis. The sample table holds 300,000 to 400,000 distinct CDR3 sequences, of which 65% were seen once. 5.5% to 8% of the sample is in the top ten clones.

This clonotype originated in a man aged 35-49 years with primary liver carcinoma and hepatitis B virus infection. The chain is assembled from TRBV5-6 and TRBJ2-5; the D gene is tentatively TRBD1 or TRBD2, each matching 5 bases. The source material was peripheral blood. The nucleotide sequence is TGTGCCAGCAGACTCGCCGGGACCCAGAAAGGGCTGACCCAGTACTTC. Its amino acids are CASRLAGTQKGLTQYF. This CDR3, with the reference TRBV5-6 and TRBJ2-5 proteins standing in past its ends, gives the full variable domain DAGVTQSPTHLIKTRGQQVTLRCSPKSGHDTVSWYQQALGQGPQFIFQYYEEEERQRGNFPDRFSGHQFPNYSSELNVNALLLGDSALYLCASRLAGTQKGLTQYFGPGTRLLVL.